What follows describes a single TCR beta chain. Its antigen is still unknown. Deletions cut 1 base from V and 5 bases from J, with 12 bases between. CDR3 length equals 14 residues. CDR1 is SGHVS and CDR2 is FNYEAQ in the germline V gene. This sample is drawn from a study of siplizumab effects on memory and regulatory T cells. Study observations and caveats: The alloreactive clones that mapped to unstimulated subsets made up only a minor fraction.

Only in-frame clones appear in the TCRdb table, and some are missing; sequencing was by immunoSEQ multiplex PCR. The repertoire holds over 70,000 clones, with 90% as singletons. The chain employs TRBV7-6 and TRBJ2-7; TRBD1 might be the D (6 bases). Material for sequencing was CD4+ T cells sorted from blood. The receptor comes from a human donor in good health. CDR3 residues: CASSLGGPSDEQYF. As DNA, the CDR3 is TGTGCCAGCAGCTTAGGGGGGCCGTCGGACGAGCAGTACTTC.